A selection of T cell receptor beta chains follows, all from one sample in a study of PD-1 blockade in classical Hodgkin lymphoma. Some clones are missing from TCRdb's copy, which holds only in-frame ones; the method was immunoSEQ multiplex PCR. This sample has 50,000 to 75,000 clones, with approximately 90% found just once. Sequences were derived from peripheral blood mononuclear cells (PBMCs), sampled before the second cycle of nivolumab. The receptors stem from a human donor with classical Hodgkin lymphoma. The CDR3 runs from the conserved cysteine through the conserved F or W. Each record gives: J gene, D gene, V gene, clone size, CDR3 protein, CDR3 DNA. A D gene is named only where the DNA matches it firmly. Size tells how often a clone was seen (once, few, many) or the class of an expanded clone, and some rows leave it out.

TRBJ2-5 - TRBV5-1 - CASSPTGQETQYF TGCGCCAGCAGCCCGACGGGGCAAGAGACCCAGTACTTC
TRBJ1-5 - TRBV5-3 - CARRPTSDGAGANSNQPQHF TGTGCCAGAAGACCTACTTCGGACGGGGCCGGGGCTAATAGCAATCAGCCCCAGCATTTT
TRBJ1-2 TRBD1 TRBV28 - CASSSADRRNYGYTF TGTGCCAGCAGTTCTGCGGACAGGCGAAACTATGGCTACACCTTC
TRBJ1-6 - TRBV5-5 - CASSLINSPLHF TGTGCCAGCAGCTTGATAAATTCACCCCTCCACTTT
TRBJ1-3 - TRBV7-8 - CASSLALYSGNTIYF TGTGCCAGCAGCTTAGCTTTGTACTCTGGAAACACCATATATTTT
TRBJ2-7 - TRBV7-4 - CASSLPPVLLVGNEQYF TGTGCCAGCAGCTTACCTCCTGTTTTGTTGGTGGGTAACGAGCAGTACTTC
TRBJ1-5 - TRBV2 few CASSESSIVQPQHF TGTGCCAGCAGTGAATCTTCAATCGTGCAGCCCCAGCATTTT
TRBJ1-2 TRBD1 TRBV28 - CASSSGDSYYGYTF TGTGCCAGCAGTTCTGGGGACAGTTACTATGGCTACACCTTC
TRBJ2-2 - TRBV5-1 - CASSLAWQVATGELFF TGCGCCAGCAGCTTGGCTTGGCAGGTCGCCACCGGGGAGCTGTTTTTT
TRBJ1-5 - TRBV30 - CAWSEGGQPQHF TGTGCCTGGAGCGAGGGCGGGCAGCCTCAGCATTTT
TRBJ2-5 - TRBV5-1 - CASSFLRGIETQYF TGCGCCAGCAGCTTTTTACGGGGCATTGAGACCCAGTACTTC
TRBJ1-1 - TRBV7-9 - CASSLEGSTEAFF TGTGCCAGCAGCTTAGAGGGGAGCACTGAAGCTTTCTTT
TRBJ2-2 - TRBV23-1 - CASSQNRHACGELFF TGCGCCAGCAGTCAAAATCGACACGCGTGCGGGGAGCTGTTTTTT
TRBJ2-7 TRBD1 TRBV5-1 - CASSLEDRGFEQYF TGCGCCAGCAGCTTGGAGGACAGGGGTTTCGAGCAGTACTTC
TRBJ1-1 TRBD1 TRBV6-5 - CASSYADRQEAFF TGTGCCAGCAGTTACGCGGACAGGCAAGAAGCTTTCTTT
TRBJ1-6 TRBD1 TRBV6-1 - CASAGQGSPLHF TGTGCCAGCGCAGGACAGGGTTCACCCCTCCACTTT
TRBJ1-2 - TRBV2 - CASIEGLGYNYGYTF TGTGCCAGCATCGAGGGCCTCGGTTATAACTATGGCTACACCTTC
TRBJ1-5 - TRBV30 few CAWSDSENQPQHF TGTGCCTGGAGCGACAGCGAAAATCAGCCCCAGCATTTT
TRBJ1-5 TRBD1 TRBV11-2 - CASSSITGAYQPQHF TGTGCCAGCAGCTCGATAACAGGGGCCTATCAGCCCCAGCATTTT
TRBJ2-7 TRBD1 TRBV25-1 - CASSASGQGNYEQYF TGTGCCAGCAGTGCCAGCGGACAGGGGAACTACGAGCAGTACTTC
TRBJ1-1 - TRBV5-1 - CASSLPPGLYTEAFF TGCGCCAGCAGCTTGCCCCCGGGGCTCTACACTGAAGCTTTCTTT
TRBJ2-7 TRBD1 TRBV30 - CAWNGDRGSYEQYF TGTGCCTGGAATGGGGACAGGGGTAGCTACGAGCAGTACTTC
TRBJ1-5 - TRBV5-1 - CASSLGPREDSNQPQHF TGCGCCAGCAGCTTGGGACCTCGGGAAGACAGCAATCAGCCCCAGCATTTT
TRBJ2-2 TRBD2 TRBV7-9 once CASSLTSGVKNTGELFF TGTGCCAGCAGCCTTACTAGCGGGGTGAAGAACACCGGGGAGCTGTTTTTT
TRBJ2-5 - TRBV21-1 few CASRSGGGETQYF TGTGCCAGCAGGTCGGGGGGTGGAGAGACCCAGTACTTC
TRBJ2-7 - TRBV11-2 - CASSLSTGGTGLQYF TGTGCCAGCAGCTTATCGACAGGAGGCACAGGCCTTCAGTACTTC
TRBJ1-1 - TRBV5-1 - CASSSGTLNTEAFF TGCGCCAGCAGCTCCGGGACATTGAACACTGAAGCTTTCTTT
TRBJ1-2 - TRBV6-5 - CASRLSGPEGYGYTF TGTGCCAGCAGGCTCTCCGGGCCGGAAGGATATGGCTACACCTTC
TRBJ1-4 - TRBV5-1 - CASSVSPQGAGEKLFF TGCGCCAGCAGCGTTTCCCCACAGGGTGCTGGGGAAAAACTGTTTTTT